Listed here are 17 T cell receptor beta chains from one sample, sequenced in a study of glioma-infiltrating T cells after dendritic cell vaccination. The assay was immunoSEQ multiplex PCR, and TCRdb's table has in-frame clones only and misses some. The table includes some 90,000 clones, approximately 78% detected once. Stated time point: after dendritic cell vaccination, including at tumor progression/relapse. This specimen consisted of blood, obtained after dendritic cell vaccination. These receptors were collected from a human donor with glioblastoma.

CDR3 sequence reads: CASSLYSGTGPYEQYF. The CDR3 DNA sequence: TGTGCCAGCAGCTTGTACTCCGGGACAGGGCCCTACGAGCAGTACTTC. This rearrangement joins TRBV5-4 to TRBJ2-7; TRBD1 matches 9 bases. The CDR3 sequence is 16 residues long. V dropped 1 base and J dropped 2; count of bases not matched to a gene: 7. Per germline, CDR1 SGHNT and CDR2 YYREEE (reference sequence). The complete variable domain, with remaining parts taken from reference TRBV5-4 and TRBJ2-7, reads ETGVTQSPTHLIKTRGQQVTLRCSSQSGHNTVSWYQQALGQGPQFIFQYYREEENGRGNFPPRFSGLQFPNYSSELNVNALELDDSALYLCASSLYSGTGPYEQYFGPGTRLTVT.

As regards this clone: The junction differs from germline at one of its ends, possibly a read error. The CDR3 nucleotides read TGTGCCAGCAGAGAAGGGGGGGAAGAGACCCAGTACTTC. As protein: CASREGGEETQYF. This chain links TRBV2 with TRBJ2-5; possible D gene TRBD2, 7 bases. This CDR3 comprises 13 residues. Looked up from germline, CDR1 is SNHLY and CDR2 is FYNNEI.

This sequence joins TRBV27 and TRBJ2-2, with D possibly being TRBD2 (6 bases). Germline CDR1 is MNHEY and CDR2 is SMNVEV (reference sequence). The CDR3 consists of 15 residues. Trimming removed 3 bases from V and 7 bases from J, with 15 bases in between. In DNA form, the CDR3 reads TGTGCCAGCAGTTTGGTGGGCGCGGGATACGGGGAGCTGTTTTTT. Translating it yields CASSLVGAGYGELFF.

This clone is a singleton in its sample. The V call is TRBV19, the J call TRBJ2-2; TRBD2 agrees at 11 bases. CDR1 LNHDA and CDR2 SQIVND come from the germline V gene (reference sequence). The junction had 6 bases not matched to a gene; V was cut back by 7 bases and J by 5 bases. CDR3 length: 15 amino acids. Here the CDR3 DNA reads TGTGCCAGTACCACTAGCGGGAGTGGTACCGGGGAGCTGTTTTTT. It is translated as CASTTSGSGTGELFF.

A note on this clone: A read error may produce the germline difference seen at one junction end. V and J are TRBV5-6 and TRBJ2-6; 10 nucleotides line up with TRBD1. The CDR3 is 18 residues long. Germline CDR1 SGHDT, CDR2 YYEEEE. The CDR3 sequence: CASSLRQGANSGANVPTF. CDR3 coding DNA: TGTGCCAGCAGCTTGAGACAGGGGGCGAACTCTGGGGCCAACGTCCCGACTTTC. The variable domain in full, completed from reference TRBV5-6 and TRBJ2-6, reads DAGVTQSPTHLIKTRGQQVTLRCSPKSGHDTVSWYQQALGQGPQFIFQYYEEEERQRGNFPDRFSGHQFPNYSSELNVNALLLGDSALYLCASSLRQGANSGANVPTFGAGSRLTVL.

The rearrangement links TRBV28 to TRBJ2-5; a weak D match, TRBD1 (5 bases). The CDR3 totals 14 residues. Germline CDR1 MDHEN, CDR2 SYDVKM. The germline V and J ends were trimmed by 5 bases and 5 bases, with 15 bases remaining between them. Here the CDR3 DNA reads TGTGCCAGCAGTCTAGAAGGGGCTTGGGAGACCCAGTACTTC. Its translation is CASSLEGAWETQYF.

This rearrangement joins TRBV18 to TRBJ1-2; the match to TRBD1 covers 7 bases. The V segment lost 3 bases and the J segment 4 bases; nucleotides outside the gene matches: 8. The length of the CDR3 is 15 residues. The germline V gene has CDR1 KGHSH and CDR2 LQKENI. In nucleotides, the CDR3 is TGTGCCAGCTCACCCTTGGGACAGTTTGTCTATGGCTACACCTTC. Its protein product is CASSPLGQFVYGYTF.

V is TRBV29-1 and J is TRBJ2-1; 13 nucleotides line up with TRBD2. CDR1 and CDR2 from the germline V gene are SQVTM and ANQGSEA. J was trimmed by 0 bases and V by 5 bases; bases with no gene match: 10. The CDR3 covers 18 residues. The CDR3 bases are TGCAGCGTTAGACTAGCGGGAGGCCTACCAAGCTCCTACAATGAGCAGTTCTTC. Protein: CSVRLAGGLPSSYNEQFF.

On this clone itself: Additional DNA sequences in this sample encode the identical CDR3. The rearrangement joins TRBV7-3 to TRBJ2-1; 10 bases line up with TRBD1. Germline loops: CDR1 SGHTA, CDR2 FQGTGA. CDR3 length: 16 amino acids. J lost 4 bases, V lost 4 bases, and 7 bases had no gene match. The CDR3 loop reads CASSSEPGQGYNEQFF. CDR3 nucleotides: TGTGCCAGCAGCTCAGAACCGGGACAGGGGTACAATGAGCAGTTCTTC.

This chain connects TRBV7-9 to TRBJ2-2; D remains unclear. CDR3 length equals 16 residues. The V gene's germline CDR1 is SEHNR and CDR2 FQNEAQ (reference sequence). The V end lost 5 bases, the J end lost 5 bases, and 18 bases lay between the germline ends. In nucleotides, the CDR3 is TGTGCCAGCAGCCCCGACTTAACACTACGGACCGGGGAGCTGTTTTTT. Translating gives CASSPDLTLRTGELFF.

The chain uses TRBV27 and TRBJ2-1, with D perhaps matching TRBD2 (6 bases). Germline V CDR1 and CDR2: MNHEY, SMNVEV (reference sequence). CDR3 length: 12 residues. V lost 6 bases and J lost 3, with 6 bases in between. The CDR3 bases are TGTGCCAGCAGGGGGGGCTACAATGAGCAGTTCTTC. Residues: CASRGGYNEQFF.

The chain combines TRBV6-1 with TRBJ2-7; D ambiguous. Looked up from germline, CDR1 is MNHNS and CDR2 is SASEGT. Trimming removed 3 bases at V and 3 bases at J, with 21 bases between. The CDR3 runs 17 residues. This CDR3 reads CASSEFGSLTYDYEQYV. CDR3 coding DNA: TGTGCCAGCAGTGAGTTTGGGTCCTTGACTTACGACTACGAGCAGTACGTC.

The V call is TRBV6-1, the J call TRBJ2-3, with 8 positions matching TRBD2. CDR1 and CDR2 (germline): MNHNS, SASEGT. Losses at the gene ends were 2 bases for V and 1 base for J; bases not matched to a gene: 8. This CDR3 region has 17 residues. CDR3 region: CASSERGRGGRTDTQYF. As DNA, the CDR3 is TGTGCCAGCAGTGAAAGAGGCCGGGGGGGACGCACAGATACGCAGTATTTT.

Details on this clone: An end of the junction does not agree with germline; a read error may underlie this. This sequence joins TRBV7-7 and TRBJ2-3; 8 bases are a match to TRBD1. From germline, CDR1 is SSHAT and CDR2 FNYEAQ (reference sequence). The length of the CDR3 is 15 residues. The CDR3 region has the DNA TGTGCTAGCAGCTTCTCAGGGGGCGGCCCAGATACGCAGTATTTT. Translating it yields CASSFSGGGPDTQYF.

The CDR3 reads CATAQGGSYEQYF. CDR3 coding DNA: TGTGCCACCGCCCAGGGGGGATCCTACGAGCAGTACTTC. V usage is TRBV19 and J usage is TRBJ2-7; the D gene is possibly TRBD1 (7 bases). The V gene's germline CDR1 is LNHDA and CDR2 SQIVND (reference sequence). The V end was cut by 10 bases, the J end by 1 base, with 14 bases between. The CDR3 is 13 amino acids.

The table lists this clone with a few counts. The V and J genes are TRBV7-9 and TRBJ1-2, with a possible D match to TRBD1 (5 bases). Germline V gene sequence: CDR1 SEHNR, CDR2 FQNEAQ (reference sequence). The V and J ends lost 1 base and 2 bases respectively, with 8 bases between them. CDR3 length: 14 amino acids. The CDR3 here is CASSLGQWNYGYTF. In DNA, the CDR3 is TGTGCCAGCAGCTTAGGACAGTGGAACTATGGCTACACCTTC.

The chain combines TRBV21-1 with TRBJ2-1; TRBD2 is the table's D call and was not checked against the DNA. TRBV21-1 is a documented pseudogene. The CDR3 is 15 residues long. In nucleotides, the CDR3 is TGTGCCAGCAGCAAAGTGAGCGGACCCCCGTATGAGCAGTTCTTC. The encoded protein is CASSKVSGPPYEQFF.